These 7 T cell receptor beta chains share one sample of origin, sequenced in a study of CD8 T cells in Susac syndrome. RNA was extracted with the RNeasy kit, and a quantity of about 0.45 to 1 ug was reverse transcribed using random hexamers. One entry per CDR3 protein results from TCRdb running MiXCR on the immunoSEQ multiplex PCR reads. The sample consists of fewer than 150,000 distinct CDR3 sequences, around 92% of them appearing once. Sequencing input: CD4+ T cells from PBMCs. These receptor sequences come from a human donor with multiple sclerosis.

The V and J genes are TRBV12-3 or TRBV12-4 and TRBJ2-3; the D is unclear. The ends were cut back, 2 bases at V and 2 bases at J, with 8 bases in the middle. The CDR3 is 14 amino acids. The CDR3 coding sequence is TGTGCCAGCAGTTTATCGGCAGACACAGATACGCAGTATTTT. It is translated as CASSLSADTDTQYF.

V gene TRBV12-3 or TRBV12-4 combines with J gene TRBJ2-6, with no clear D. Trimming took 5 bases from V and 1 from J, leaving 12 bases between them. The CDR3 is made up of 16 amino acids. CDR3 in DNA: TGTGCCAGCAGTCACCGACTGGCATCTGGGGCCAACGTCCTGACTTTC. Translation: CASSHRLASGANVLTF.

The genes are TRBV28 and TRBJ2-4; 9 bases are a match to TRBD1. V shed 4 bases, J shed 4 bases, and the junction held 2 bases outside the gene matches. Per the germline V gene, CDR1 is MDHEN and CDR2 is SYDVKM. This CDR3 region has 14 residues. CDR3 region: CASSSGQGKNIQYF. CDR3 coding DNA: TGTGCCAGCAGTTCGGGACAGGGAAAAAACATTCAGTACTTC.

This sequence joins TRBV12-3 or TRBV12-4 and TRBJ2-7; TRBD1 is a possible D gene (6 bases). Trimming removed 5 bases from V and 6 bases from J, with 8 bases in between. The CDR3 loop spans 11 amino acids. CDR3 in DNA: TGTGCCAGCAGTATGACAGGCGAGCAGTACTTC. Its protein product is CASSMTGEQYF.

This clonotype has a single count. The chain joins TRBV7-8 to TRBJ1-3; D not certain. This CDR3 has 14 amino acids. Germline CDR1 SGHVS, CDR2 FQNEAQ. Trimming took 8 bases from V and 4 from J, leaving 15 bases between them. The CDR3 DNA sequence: TGTGCCAGCTTTCCCGGGGTCCCAGGAAACACCATATATTTT. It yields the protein CASFPGVPGNTIYF.

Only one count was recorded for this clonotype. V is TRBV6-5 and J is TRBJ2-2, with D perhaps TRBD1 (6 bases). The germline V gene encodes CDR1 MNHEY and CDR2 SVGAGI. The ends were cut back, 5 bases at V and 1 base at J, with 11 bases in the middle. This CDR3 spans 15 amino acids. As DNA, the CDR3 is TGTGCCAGCAGTAAGGGGACACGGAACACCGGGGAGCTGTTTTTT. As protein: CASSKGTRNTGELFF.

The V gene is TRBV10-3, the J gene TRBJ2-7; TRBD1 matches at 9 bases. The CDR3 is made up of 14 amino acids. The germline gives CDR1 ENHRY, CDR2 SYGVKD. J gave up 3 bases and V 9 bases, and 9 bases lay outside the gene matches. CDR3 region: CAISPGQGVYEQYF. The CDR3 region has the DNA TGTGCCATTTCGCCGGGACAGGGAGTCTACGAGCAGTACTTC.